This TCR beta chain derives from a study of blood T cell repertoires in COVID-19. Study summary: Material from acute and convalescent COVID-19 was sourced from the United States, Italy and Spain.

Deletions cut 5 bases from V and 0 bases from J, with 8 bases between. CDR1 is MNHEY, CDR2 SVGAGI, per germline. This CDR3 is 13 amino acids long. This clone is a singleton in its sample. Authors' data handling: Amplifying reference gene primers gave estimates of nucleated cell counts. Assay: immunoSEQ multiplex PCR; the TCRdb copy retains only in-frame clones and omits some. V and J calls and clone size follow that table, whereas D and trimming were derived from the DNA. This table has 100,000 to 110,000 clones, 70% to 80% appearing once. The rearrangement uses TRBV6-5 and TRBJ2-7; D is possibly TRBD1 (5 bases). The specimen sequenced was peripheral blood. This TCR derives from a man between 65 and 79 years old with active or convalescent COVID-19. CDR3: CASSRQLSYEQYF. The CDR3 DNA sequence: TGTGCCAGCAGTAGACAGCTCTCCTACGAGCAGTACTTC.